This section outlines one TCR beta chain sequence together with its context. What antigen it recognizes has not been identified. Within one base of it there is no much larger clone, and no base qualities were kept. Deletion took 8 bases off V and 5 bases off J, with a span of 13 bases between the germline ends. Including the terminal cysteine and phenylalanine, the CDR3 comprises 12 residues. Solely the CDR3 DNA is kept, with 36 bases framed from the first base. Reading the germline V gene (reference sequence) gives CDR1 DFQATT and CDR2 SNEGSKA. These data come from a study of T-cell reconstitution after alpha-beta-depleted transplantation in children (dated by TCRdb to about 2016). For context, the study as a whole: The study quantitatively tracked T-cell immune reconstitution after TCRalphabeta/CD19-depleted allogeneic hematopoietic cell transplantation in children using TCR repertoire profiling.

Receptor libraries were prepared by PCR. The run used an Illumina HiSeq 2500. To normalize quantification of the TCRbeta repertoire, the TCR libraries were built with molecular barcoding that relied on unique molecular identifiers. TCRdb reprocessed the public reads (quality trimming at Q25 with fastp, clone calling with MiXCR) and kept in-frame beta chains. Each CDR3 protein appears once, grouped with its most common genes and DNA. This sample gives 800,000 to 1,000,000 distinct CDR3 sequences in total; roughly 31% of them show up just once. Roughly 27% of the sample is held by the ten biggest clonotypes. The sample's treatment or condition label, decoded: allogeneic hematopoietic cell transplantation with graft depleted of TCRalphabeta T cells and CD19 B cells. The children who served as transplant recipients had been given grafts of TCRalphabeta/CD19-depleted allogeneic hematopoietic cells. What the research found in general, with its limitations: Over the following months the frequencies of hyperexpanded clones went down, and after one year T-cell counts and TCRbeta diversity were mostly credited to newly produced T cells. About two months after transplant, the apparently early recovery of alphabetaT-cell counts reportedly depended on just several hundred clones that had expanded rapidly and came from non-depleted graft cells. In some patients, the high TCRbeta diversity seen at day 60 was put down to recipient T cells and intrathymic progenitors that had survived conditioning.

The sequence was obtained from a boy under two years old who had a stem cell transplant for SCID, so the T cells may come from the graft donor. The sample in question was PBMCs, mostly from graft donor cells, obtained 360 days after TCRalphabeta/CD19-depleted stem cell transplant. The sequence joins TRBV20-1 to TRBJ2-1, and perhaps TRBD2 as D gene, on 6 matching bases. The sequenced DNA is TGCAGTATCTGGGGGAGGAACAATGAGCAGTTCTTC. It translates to CSIWGRNNEQFF.